This passage covers 20 T cell receptor beta chains from one sample sequenced in a study of blood T cell repertoires in COVID-19. Libraries were prepared by immunoSEQ multiplex PCR; TCRdb keeps only in-frame clonotypes and omits some of them. The top ten hold 1.8% of the sample, which has about 480,000 clones, 70% to 90% seen once. Sequenced sample: PBMCs or T cells enriched from blood (not recorded which). These receptors originate from a woman aged 40-49 years who had recovered from COVID-19.

The chain combines TRBV9 with TRBJ2-3, with D perhaps TRBD1 (5 bases). From germline, CDR1 is SGDLS and CDR2 YYNGEE. V lost 4 bases to trimming and J lost 2 bases, with 11 bases between them. The CDR3 spans 14 residues. DNA of the CDR3: TGTGCCAGCAGCCAAAGGGGCACCACAGATACGCAGTATTTT. This sequence encodes CASSQRGTTDTQYF.

The J gene is TRBJ2-3, the V gene TRBV9, with 14 bases matching TRBD2. This CDR3 has 16 residues. V trimming: 2 bases; J trimming: 5 bases; junction bases outside the gene matches: 4. CDR1 is SGDLS and CDR2 is YYNGEE in the germline V gene. The CDR3 protein is CASSVLGLAGGDTQYF. Written as DNA, the CDR3 is TGTGCCAGCAGCGTCCTTGGACTAGCGGGAGGAGATACGCAGTATTTT.

The chain links TRBV7-9 to TRBJ1-2; perhaps TRBD1 as D (5 bases). The V gene lost 1 base and the J gene lost 0 bases, with 12 bases spanning the gap. The germline CDR1 and CDR2 sequences are SEHNR and FQNEAQ (reference sequence). The CDR3 length is 16 residues. CDR3 amino acids: CASSLDDRTTNYGYTF. CDR3 DNA: TGTGCCAGCAGCTTAGATGACAGAACGACTAACTATGGCTACACCTTC. Combining the CDR3 with reference TRBV7-9 and TRBJ1-2 gives the whole variable domain DTGVSQNPRHKITKRGQNVTFRCDPISEHNRLYWYRQTLGQGPEFLTYFQNEAQLEKSRLLSDRFSAERPKGSFSTLEIQRTEQGDSAMYLCASSLDDRTTNYGYTFGSGTRLTVV.

The chain employs TRBV9 and TRBJ2-6, with TRBD2 matching over 7 bases. Germline V lookup: CDR1 SGDLS, CDR2 YYNGEE. CDR3 length: 15 amino acids. Unmatched junction bases numbered 2, after V lost 4 bases and J lost 1 base. This CDR3 reads CASSMGGSGANVLTF. The CDR3 bases are TGTGCCAGCAGCATGGGAGGGTCTGGGGCCAACGTCCTGACTTTC.

This sequence joins TRBV5-1 and TRBJ2-7, with D perhaps TRBD1 (5 bases). This CDR3 spans 15 amino acids. Trimming cost V 4 bases and J 5 bases, with 19 bases left between them. Germline CDR1 SGHRS, CDR2 YFSETQ. The chain's CDR3 is CASSPQGPPLDEQYF. The CDR3, as DNA: TGCGCCAGCAGCCCCCAGGGTCCTCCCCTCGACGAGCAGTACTTC.

A single count supports this clone. The V gene is TRBV27, the J gene TRBJ1-5, with 8 positions matching TRBD1. The junction had 8 bases not matched to a gene; V was cut back by 3 bases and J by 7 bases. CDR1 and CDR2 from the germline V gene are MNHEY and SMNVEV (reference sequence). The CDR3 is 15 residues long. The CDR3 loop is CASSLRTGWRQPQHF. CDR3 nucleotides: TGTGCCAGCAGTTTGCGGACAGGGTGGCGGCAGCCCCAGCATTTT.

The V gene is TRBV15, the J gene TRBJ1-1; a possible D gene is TRBD1 (5 bases). CDR1 is LNHNV and CDR2 is YYDKDF in the germline V gene (reference sequence). The CDR3 spans 15 residues. V was clipped by 0 bases and J by 5 bases, with 13 bases between them. The CDR3 is CATSREAKGFTEAFF. CDR3 nucleotide sequence: TGTGCCACCAGCAGAGAGGCAAAGGGGTTTACTGAAGCTTTCTTT.

The chain carries TRBV5-4 and TRBJ2-2; 7 bases match TRBD1. The CDR3 loop spans 16 amino acids. V lost 0 bases, J lost 6 bases, and 8 bases stayed unmatched. Germline-derived CDR1 and CDR2 are SGHNT and YYREEE (reference sequence). CDR3 DNA: TGTGCCAGCAGCTTGGGAAGGGGGCGAGGTCCCGGGGAGCTGTTTTTT. Translated: CASSLGRGRGPGELFF.

The V call is TRBV7-2, the J call TRBJ2-7; the match to TRBD1 covers 8 bases. J gave up 4 bases and V 2 bases, and 7 bases lay outside the gene matches. Germline-derived CDR1 and CDR2 are SGHTA and FQGNSA. The length of the CDR3 is 15 residues. The CDR3 protein is CASSLMGQVMYEQYF. CDR3 DNA sequence: TGTGCCAGCAGCTTAATGGGACAGGTCATGTACGAGCAGTACTTC.

The chain uses TRBV2 and TRBJ1-5; TRBD1 agrees at 11 bases. With 4 bases clipped from V and 7 bases from J, the junction kept 9 bases outside the gene matches. Germline CDR1 is SNHLY and CDR2 is FYNNEI. The CDR3 length is 16 residues. In DNA, the CDR3 is TGTGCCAGCAGTGTGCTCCGGACAGGGGGCGGACAGCCCCAGCATTTT. It specifies CASSVLRTGGGQPQHF. The full variable domain, with the rest looked up from reference TRBV2 and TRBJ1-5, is EPEVTQTPSHQVTQMGQEVILRCVPISNHLYFYWYRQILGQKVEFLVSFYNNEISEKSEIFDDQFSVERPDGSNFTLKIRSTKLEDSAMYFCASSVLRTGGGQPQHFGDGTRLSIL.

The V gene is TRBV19, the J gene TRBJ2-2, with D unclear. Trimming took off 8 bases at V and 4 bases at J, with 11 bases between the two ends. Germline-derived CDR1 and CDR2 are LNHDA and SQIVND (reference sequence). The CDR3 spans 13 residues. CDR3: CASAPLRTGELFF. CDR3 DNA sequence: TGTGCCAGTGCCCCCCTACGCACCGGGGAGCTGTTTTTT.

V and J are TRBV7-9 and TRBJ2-5, with TRBD1 matching 8 bases. The CDR3 extends over 14 amino acids. Germline V gene lookup returns CDR1 SEHNR and CDR2 FQNEAQ (reference sequence). Trimming cost V 4 bases and J 5 bases; bases outside gene matches: 6. The CDR3 is CASSSDRGTETQYF. The CDR3 nucleotides read TGTGCCAGCAGCTCCGACAGGGGTACGGAGACCCAGTACTTC.

The rearrangement uses TRBV27 and TRBJ1-2; possibly TRBD1 for D (6 bases). The V end was cut by 7 bases, the J end by 6 bases, with 18 bases between. The CDR3 is 14 amino acids. Germline loops: CDR1 MNHEY, CDR2 SMNVEV (reference sequence). The CDR3 coding sequence is TGTGCCAGCACCGGGACACCACGAGAGAATGGCTACACCTTC. It codes for CASTGTPRENGYTF.

CDR3 protein: CASSESPGVGTEAFF. DNA of the CDR3: TGCGCCAGCAGTGAGTCACCAGGGGTGGGCACTGAAGCTTTCTTT. This chain links TRBV10-2 with TRBJ1-1; D might be TRBD1 (6 bases). Looked up from germline, CDR1 is WSHSY and CDR2 is SAAADI. V lost 0 bases and J lost 4, with 12 bases in between. The CDR3 runs to 15 residues.

The chain has TRBV3-1 (or the pseudogene TRBV3-2) and TRBJ2-1; D may be TRBD2 (5 bases). V shed 0 bases and J shed 10 bases, with 16 bases lying between them. This CDR3 has 15 residues. In germline, CDR1 is LGHDT, CDR2 YNNKEL (reference sequence). This CDR3 is CASSQDLASQREQFF. As DNA, the CDR3 is TGTGCCAGCAGCCAAGATTTAGCTAGCCAAAGGGAGCAGTTCTTC.

The chain links TRBV5-1 to TRBJ1-5; 7 bases agree with TRBD1. Germline V lookup: CDR1 SGHRS, CDR2 YFSETQ. This CDR3 comprises 14 residues. V was clipped by 1 base and J by 6 bases; unmatched bases: 4. The CDR3 DNA reads as TGCGCCAGCAGCTTGCAGGGGGGCCCTCAGCCCCAGCATTTT. Its protein product is CASSLQGGPQPQHF. Looking up the rest from reference TRBV5-1 and TRBJ1-5 gives the full variable domain: KAGVTQTPRYLIKTRGQQVTLSCSPISGHRSVSWYQQTPGQGLQFLFEYFSETQRNKGNFPGRFSGRQFSNSRSEMNVSTLELGDSALYLCASSLQGGPQPQHFGDGTRLSIL.

CDR3 sequence: CASSSLLGAYEQYF. DNA for the CDR3: TGCGCCAGCAGCTCACTTCTTGGAGCCTACGAGCAGTACTTC. The chain couples TRBV5-1 to TRBJ2-7; no clear D. V dropped 3 bases and J dropped 2 bases, with 12 bases sitting between them. The germline gives CDR1 SGHRS, CDR2 YFSETQ. The CDR3 spans 14 residues.

V and J are TRBV28 and TRBJ2-2, with 7 bases identical to TRBD2. This CDR3 comprises 13 residues. Germline V CDR1 and CDR2: MDHEN, SYDVKM. The V and J ends lost 3 bases and 5 bases, in that order; junction bases with no gene match: 0. The CDR3 DNA reads TGTGCCAGCAGTTTGGGGGGGACCGGGGAGCTGTTTTTT. Its protein is CASSLGGTGELFF.

The J gene is TRBJ2-3, the V gene TRBV6-6, with 9 bases identical to TRBD2. CDR3 length: 16 residues. Germline-derived CDR1 and CDR2 are MNHNY and SVGAGI (reference sequence). The junction had 10 bases not matched to a gene; V was cut back by 5 bases and J by 4 bases. In DNA, the CDR3 is TGTGCCAGCAGTCGAACAAGGCGGGAGGGCTCAGATACGCAGTATTTT. Translation gives CASSRTRREGSDTQYF.

This clone occurred once. CDR3 nucleotide sequence: TGCGCCAGCAGCCAAGAGGACTCGGGGTACTATGGCTACACCTTC. Protein: CASSQEDSGYYGYTF. V is TRBV4-3 and J is TRBJ1-2; no firm D call. This CDR3 has 15 residues. The V gene's germline CDR1 is LGHNA and CDR2 YSLEER. V dropped 0 bases and J dropped 3 bases, with 11 bases sitting between them.